This TCR beta chain was captured by sequencing in a study of blood T cells in healthy people across ages. Each individual donor underwent a draw of about 9.9 milliliters of peripheral blood. The CDR3 extends over 16 amino acids. Trimming left V 7 bases short and J 1 base short, with 16 bases between. The germline CDR1 and CDR2 sequences are MNHEY and SVGEGT. Through a sample-barcoded 5' primer and a J-beta primer mix, a second PCR was run for roughly 6 to 11 cycles. Each cDNA was tagged by a template-switch adaptor containing 12 random nucleotides. Sequencing of every sample gave 3 million or more CDR3-containing paired-end reads. TCRdb re-derived calls from the 5' RACE reads in MiXCR, one entry per CDR3 protein. Among hundreds of thousands of distinct CDR3 sequences, around two fifths were seen once, and the ten largest hold approximately 20%.

The sequencing input was blood. The gene calls are TRBV6-2 or TRBV6-3 and TRBJ2-2, with a tentative D call TRBD1 (6 bases). The TCR originated in a man in his fifties or sixties in good health. CDR3 sequence: CASTLRLGGNTGELFF. CDR3 sequence (DNA): TGTGCCAGCACGTTACGGCTAGGGGGGAACACCGGGGAGCTGTTTTTT.